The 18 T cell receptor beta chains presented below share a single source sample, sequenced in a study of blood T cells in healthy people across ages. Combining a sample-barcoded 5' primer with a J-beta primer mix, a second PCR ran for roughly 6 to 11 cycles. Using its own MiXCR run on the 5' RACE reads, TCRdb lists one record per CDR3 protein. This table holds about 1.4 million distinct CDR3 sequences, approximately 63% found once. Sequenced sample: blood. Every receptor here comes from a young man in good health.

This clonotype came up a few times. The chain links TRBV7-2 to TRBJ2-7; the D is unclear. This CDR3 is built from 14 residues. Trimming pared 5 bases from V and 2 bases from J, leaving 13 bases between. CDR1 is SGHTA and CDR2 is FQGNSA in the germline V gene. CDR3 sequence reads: CASSPHLGTYEQYF. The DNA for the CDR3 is TGTGCCAGCAGCCCCCACCTGGGAACCTACGAGCAGTACTTC.

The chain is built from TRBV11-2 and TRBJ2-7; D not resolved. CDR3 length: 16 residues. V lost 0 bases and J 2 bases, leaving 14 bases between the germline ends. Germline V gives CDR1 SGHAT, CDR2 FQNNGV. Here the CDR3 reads CASSLDHRQLAYEQYF. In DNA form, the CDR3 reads TGTGCCAGCAGCTTAGATCATCGGCAGTTAGCCTACGAGCAGTACTTC.

As DNA, the CDR3 is TGTGCCAGCAGCCACACAGGGGTCTATGGCTACACCTTC. It specifies CASSHTGVYGYTF. This chain links TRBV5-5 with TRBJ1-2; 7 bases are a match to TRBD1. Germline loops: CDR1 SGHKS, CDR2 YYEKEE (reference sequence). J gave up 4 bases and V 4 bases, and 4 bases lay outside the gene matches. The CDR3 length is 13 residues.

CDR3 in DNA: TGTGCCAGCAGCGCGACAGCTTCCACCGGGGAGCTGTTTTTT. It specifies CASSATASTGELFF. This rearrangement joins TRBV6-6 to TRBJ2-2, with D maybe TRBD1 (5 bases). The germline gives CDR1 MNHNY, CDR2 SVGAGI (reference sequence). The CDR3 extends over 14 amino acids. Trimming shortened V by 6 bases and J by 4 bases, and 12 bases separated the two germline ends.

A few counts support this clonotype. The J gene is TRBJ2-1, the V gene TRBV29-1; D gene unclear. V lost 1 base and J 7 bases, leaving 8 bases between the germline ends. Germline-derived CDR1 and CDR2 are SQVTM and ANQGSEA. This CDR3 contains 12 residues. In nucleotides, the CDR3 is TGCAGCGTTGAAGGGAATTTGAATGAGCAGTTCTTC. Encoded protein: CSVEGNLNEQFF.

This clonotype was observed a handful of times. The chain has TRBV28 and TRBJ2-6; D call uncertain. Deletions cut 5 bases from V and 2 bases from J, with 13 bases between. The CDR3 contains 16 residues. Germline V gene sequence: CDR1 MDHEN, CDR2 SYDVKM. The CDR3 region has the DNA TGTGCCAGCAGTGTCGCTGCCAACACTGGGGCCAACGTCCTGACTTTC. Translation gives CASSVAANTGANVLTF.

CDR3 coding DNA: TGCAGCGTAGCGGCCCTCGACGTACGCCTAGAAGCTTTCTTT. Its protein is CSVAALDVRLEAFF. The chain couples TRBV29-1 to TRBJ1-1; D call uncertain. This CDR3 contains 14 residues. V dropped 6 bases and J dropped 8 bases, with 22 bases sitting between them. Germline values: CDR1 SQVTM, CDR2 ANQGSEA.

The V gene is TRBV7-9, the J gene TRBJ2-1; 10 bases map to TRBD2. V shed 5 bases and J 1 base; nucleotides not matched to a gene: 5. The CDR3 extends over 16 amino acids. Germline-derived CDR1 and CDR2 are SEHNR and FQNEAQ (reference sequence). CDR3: CASSQVSGRSYNEQFF. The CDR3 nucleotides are TGTGCCAGCAGCCAAGTTAGCGGGAGGTCCTACAATGAGCAGTTCTTC.

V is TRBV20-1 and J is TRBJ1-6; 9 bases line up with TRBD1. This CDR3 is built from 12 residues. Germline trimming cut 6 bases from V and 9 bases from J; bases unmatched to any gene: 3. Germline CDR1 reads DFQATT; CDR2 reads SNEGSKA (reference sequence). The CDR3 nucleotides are TGCAGTGCCCCGGGACAGGGTTCACCCCTCCACTTT. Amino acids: CSAPGQGSPLHF.

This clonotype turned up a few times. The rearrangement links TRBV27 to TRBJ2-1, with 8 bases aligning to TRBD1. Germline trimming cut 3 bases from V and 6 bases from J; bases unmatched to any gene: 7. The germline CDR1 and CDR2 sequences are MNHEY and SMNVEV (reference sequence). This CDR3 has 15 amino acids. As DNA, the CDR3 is TGTGCCAGCAGTTTGTTACCGGGACAGGTCAATGAGCAGTTCTTC. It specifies CASSLLPGQVNEQFF.

CDR3 loop: CASSSTTGTYEQYF. CDR3 nucleotide sequence: TGCGCCAGCAGCTCGACGACAGGAACCTACGAGCAGTACTTC. The chain combines TRBV5-1 with TRBJ2-7; D is possibly TRBD1 (6 bases). Trimming stripped 3 bases from V and 2 bases from J, with 12 bases between. The CDR3 extends over 14 amino acids. The germline CDR1 and CDR2 sequences are SGHRS and YFSETQ.

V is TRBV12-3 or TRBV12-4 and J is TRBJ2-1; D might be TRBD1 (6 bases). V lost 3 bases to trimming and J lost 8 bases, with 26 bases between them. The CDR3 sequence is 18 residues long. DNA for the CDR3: TGTGCCAGCAGTTTGCTTGACAGGCTGATCGACGTTTGGGATGAGCAGTTCTTC. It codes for CASSLLDRLIDVWDEQFF.

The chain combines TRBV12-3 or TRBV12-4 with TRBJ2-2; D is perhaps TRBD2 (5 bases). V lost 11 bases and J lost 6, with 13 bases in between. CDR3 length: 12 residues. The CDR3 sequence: CAWRVAPGELFF. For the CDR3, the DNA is TGTGCCTGGCGGGTGGCCCCCGGGGAGCTGTTTTTT.

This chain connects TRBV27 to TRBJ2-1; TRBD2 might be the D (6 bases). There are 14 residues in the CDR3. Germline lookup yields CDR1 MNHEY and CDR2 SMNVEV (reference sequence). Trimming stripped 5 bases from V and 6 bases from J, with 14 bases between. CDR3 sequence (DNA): TGTGCCAGCAGTCCAGACGGGGGTCGCAATGAGCAGTTCTTC. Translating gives CASSPDGGRNEQFF.

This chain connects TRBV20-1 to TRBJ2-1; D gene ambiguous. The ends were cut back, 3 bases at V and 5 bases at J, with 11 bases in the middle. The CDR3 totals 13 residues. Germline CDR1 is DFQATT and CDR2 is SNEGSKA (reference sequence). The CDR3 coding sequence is TGCAGTGCTAGTTACGGGCTACACAATGAGCAGTTCTTC. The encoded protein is CSASYGLHNEQFF.

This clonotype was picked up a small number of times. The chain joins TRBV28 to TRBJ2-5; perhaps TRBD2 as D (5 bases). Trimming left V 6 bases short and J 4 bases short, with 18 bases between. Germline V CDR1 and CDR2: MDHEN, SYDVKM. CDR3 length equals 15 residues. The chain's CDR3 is CASSTSPGFLETQYF. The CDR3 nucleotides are TGTGCCAGCAGCACCTCCCCGGGGTTTTTAGAGACCCAGTACTTC.

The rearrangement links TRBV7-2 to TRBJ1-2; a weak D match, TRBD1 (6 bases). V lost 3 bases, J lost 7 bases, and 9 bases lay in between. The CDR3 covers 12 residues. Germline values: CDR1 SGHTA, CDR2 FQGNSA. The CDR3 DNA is TGTGCCAGCAGCTTGTGGGGGGCTGGCTACACCTTC. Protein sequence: CASSLWGAGYTF. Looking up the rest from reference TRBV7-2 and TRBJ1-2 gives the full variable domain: GAGVSQSPSNKVTEKGKDVELRCDPISGHTALYWYRQSLGQGLEFLIYFQGNSAPDKSGLPSDRFSAERTGGSVSTLTIQRTQQEDSAVYLCASSLWGAGYTFGSGTRLTVV.

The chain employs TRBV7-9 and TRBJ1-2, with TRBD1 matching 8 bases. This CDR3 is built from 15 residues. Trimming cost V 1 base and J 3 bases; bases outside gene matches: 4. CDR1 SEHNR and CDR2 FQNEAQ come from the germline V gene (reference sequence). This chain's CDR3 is CASSLGPGGDYGYTF. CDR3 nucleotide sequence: TGTGCCAGCAGCTTAGGACCAGGGGGCGACTATGGCTACACCTTC.